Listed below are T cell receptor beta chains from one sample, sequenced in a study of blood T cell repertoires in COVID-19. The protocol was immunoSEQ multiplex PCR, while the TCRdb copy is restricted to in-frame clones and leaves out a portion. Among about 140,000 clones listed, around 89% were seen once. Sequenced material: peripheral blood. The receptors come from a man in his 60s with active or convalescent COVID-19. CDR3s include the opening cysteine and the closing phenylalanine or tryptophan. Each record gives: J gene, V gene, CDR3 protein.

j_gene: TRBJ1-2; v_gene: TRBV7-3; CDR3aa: CASSLMQGGGYTF
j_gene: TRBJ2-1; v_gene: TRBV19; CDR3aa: CASSPQGNQQFF
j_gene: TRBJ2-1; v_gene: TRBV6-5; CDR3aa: CASSSIKGGEQFF
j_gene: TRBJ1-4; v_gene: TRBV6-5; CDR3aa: CASNGQANNEKLFF
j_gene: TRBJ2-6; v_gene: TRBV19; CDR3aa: CASSIDRGPGANVLTF
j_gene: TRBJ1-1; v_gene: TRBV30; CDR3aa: CAWSAGLNTEAFF
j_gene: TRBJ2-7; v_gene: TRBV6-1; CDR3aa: CASSEAVGLALSYEQYF
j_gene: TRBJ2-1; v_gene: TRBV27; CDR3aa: CASSLRGQAYNEQFF
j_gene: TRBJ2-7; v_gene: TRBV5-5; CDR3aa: CASRTGTGFYEQYF
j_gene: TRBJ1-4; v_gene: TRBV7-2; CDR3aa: CASSLMTDEKLFF
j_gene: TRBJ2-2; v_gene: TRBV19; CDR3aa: CASSIGGANTGELFF
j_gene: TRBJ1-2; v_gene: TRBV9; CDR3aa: CASRNQGQPIGYTF
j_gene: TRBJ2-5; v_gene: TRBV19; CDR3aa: CASRPHGGGEETQYF
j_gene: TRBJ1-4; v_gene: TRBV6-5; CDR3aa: CASSSPGQASDEKLFF
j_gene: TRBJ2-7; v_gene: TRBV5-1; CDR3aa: CASSTGQTAHYEQYF
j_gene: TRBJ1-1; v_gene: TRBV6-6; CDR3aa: CASSASPGQMNTEAFF
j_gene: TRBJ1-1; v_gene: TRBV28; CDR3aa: CASSVGTGDYLREAFF
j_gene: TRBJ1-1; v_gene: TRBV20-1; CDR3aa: CSASRLRGADTEAFF
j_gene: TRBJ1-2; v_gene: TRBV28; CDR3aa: CASSLNRNYGYTF
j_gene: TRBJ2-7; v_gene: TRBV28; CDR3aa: CASIGTEQYEQYF
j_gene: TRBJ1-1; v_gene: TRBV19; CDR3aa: CASSSYRGLNTEAFF
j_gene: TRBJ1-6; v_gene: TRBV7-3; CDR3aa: CASSLTGGALSPLHF
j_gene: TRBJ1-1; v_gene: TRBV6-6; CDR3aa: CASSYRGQGNTEAFF
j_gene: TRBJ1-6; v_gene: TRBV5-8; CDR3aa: CASSLERNSPLHF
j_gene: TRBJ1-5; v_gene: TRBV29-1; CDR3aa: CSAKDQGRPQHF
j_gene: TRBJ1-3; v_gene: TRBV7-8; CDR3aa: CASSFSRDRASIYF
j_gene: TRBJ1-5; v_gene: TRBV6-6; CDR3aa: CASTDRGNQPQHF
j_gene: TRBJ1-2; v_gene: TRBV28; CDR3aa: CASSLRAPNYGYTF
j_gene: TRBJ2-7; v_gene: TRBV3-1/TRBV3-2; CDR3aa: CASSQRVAGNYEQYF
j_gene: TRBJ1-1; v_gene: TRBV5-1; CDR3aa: CASSLSGTPNTEAFF
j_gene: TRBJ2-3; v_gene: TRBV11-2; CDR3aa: CASTVAGSTDTQYF
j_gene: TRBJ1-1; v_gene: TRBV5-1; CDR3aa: CASSPGQRLMNTEAFF
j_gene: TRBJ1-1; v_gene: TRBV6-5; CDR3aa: CASSRPTGGDTEAFF
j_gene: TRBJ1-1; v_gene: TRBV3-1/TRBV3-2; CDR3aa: CASSQDGGTRHEAFF
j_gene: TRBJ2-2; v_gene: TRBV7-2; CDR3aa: CASSLAILGELFF
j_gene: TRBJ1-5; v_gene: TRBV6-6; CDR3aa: CASSAGQGADQPQHF
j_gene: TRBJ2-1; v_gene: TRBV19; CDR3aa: CASSITPAGGRNEQFF
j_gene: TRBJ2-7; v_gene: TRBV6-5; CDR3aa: CASSYRDRGNYEQYF
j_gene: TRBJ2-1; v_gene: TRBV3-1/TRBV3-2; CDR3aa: CASSSPGTSRYNEQFF
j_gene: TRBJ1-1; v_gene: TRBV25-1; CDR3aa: CASSGRRDRDTEAFF
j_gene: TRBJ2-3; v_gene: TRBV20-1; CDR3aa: CSAPDSGTQYF
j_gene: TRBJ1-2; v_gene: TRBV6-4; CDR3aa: CASSDSPDRGKGYTF
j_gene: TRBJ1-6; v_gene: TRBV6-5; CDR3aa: CASRDRGLSPLHF
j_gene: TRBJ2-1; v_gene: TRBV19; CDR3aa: CASSIAGTGAYNEQFF
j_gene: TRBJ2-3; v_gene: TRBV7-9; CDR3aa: CASSDRTWGEQYF
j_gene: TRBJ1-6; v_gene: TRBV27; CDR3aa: CASTSGGPSNSPLHF
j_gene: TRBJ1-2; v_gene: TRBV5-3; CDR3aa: CARRLSPWRVRNYGYTF
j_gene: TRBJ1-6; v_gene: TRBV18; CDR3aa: CASSPQPGVNSPLHF
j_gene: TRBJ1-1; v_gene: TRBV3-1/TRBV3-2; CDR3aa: CASSWGGTNTEAFF
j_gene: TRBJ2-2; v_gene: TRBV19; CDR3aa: CASSILGLAGGTGELFF